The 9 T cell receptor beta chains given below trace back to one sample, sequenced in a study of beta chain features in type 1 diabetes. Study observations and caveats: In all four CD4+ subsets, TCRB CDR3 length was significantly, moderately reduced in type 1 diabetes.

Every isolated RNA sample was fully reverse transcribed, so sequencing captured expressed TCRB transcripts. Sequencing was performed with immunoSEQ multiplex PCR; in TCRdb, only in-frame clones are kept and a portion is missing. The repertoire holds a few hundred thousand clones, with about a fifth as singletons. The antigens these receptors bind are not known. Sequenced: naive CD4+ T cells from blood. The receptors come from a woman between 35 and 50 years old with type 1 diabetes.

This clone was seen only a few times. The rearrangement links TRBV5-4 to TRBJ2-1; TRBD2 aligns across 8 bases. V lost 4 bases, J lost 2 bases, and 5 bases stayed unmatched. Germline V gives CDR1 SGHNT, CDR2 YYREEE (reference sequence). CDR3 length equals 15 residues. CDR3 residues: CASSRRSGTYNEQFF. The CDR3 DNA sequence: TGTGCCAGCAGCCGGCGTAGCGGGACCTACAATGAGCAGTTCTTC.

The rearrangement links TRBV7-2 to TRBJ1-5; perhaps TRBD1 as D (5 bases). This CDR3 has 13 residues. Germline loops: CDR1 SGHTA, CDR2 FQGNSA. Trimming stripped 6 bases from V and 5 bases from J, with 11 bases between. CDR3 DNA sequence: TGTGCCAGCAGTTTTGGGGGGGATCAGCCCCAGCATTTT. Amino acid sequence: CASSFGGDQPQHF.

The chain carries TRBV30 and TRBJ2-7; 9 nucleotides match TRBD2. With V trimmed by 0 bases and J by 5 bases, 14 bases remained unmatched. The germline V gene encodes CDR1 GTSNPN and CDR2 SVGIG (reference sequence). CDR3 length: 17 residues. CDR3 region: CAWSVKSAGGPRNEQYF. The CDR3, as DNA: TGTGCCTGGAGTGTAAAGTCTGCGGGAGGGCCGAGGAACGAGCAGTACTTC.

CDR3 sequence reads: CASTRAGGPGETQYF. The DNA of the CDR3 is TGCGCCAGCACCCGAGCGGGAGGGCCGGGGGAGACCCAGTACTTC. V and J are TRBV5-1 and TRBJ2-5, with TRBD2 matching over 10 bases. Trimming removed 6 bases from V and 5 bases from J; junction bases left unmatched: 10. CDR1 and CDR2 from the germline V gene are SGHRS and YFSETQ. The CDR3 totals 15 residues.

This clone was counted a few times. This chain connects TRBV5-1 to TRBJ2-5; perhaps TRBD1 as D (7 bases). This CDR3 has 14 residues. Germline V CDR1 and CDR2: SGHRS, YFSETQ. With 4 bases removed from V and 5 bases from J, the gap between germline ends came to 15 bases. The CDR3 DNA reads TGCGCCAGCAGCGGGGGGACAGTGTCGGAGACCCAGTACTTC. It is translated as CASSGGTVSETQYF.

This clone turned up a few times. CDR3 in amino acids: CASSLAGTGEQPQHF. DNA of the CDR3: TGTGCCAGCAGCTTAGCCGGGACAGGGGAGCAGCCCCAGCATTTT. This chain joins TRBV7-2 and TRBJ1-5; the match to TRBD1 covers 10 bases. Germline CDR1 SGHTA, CDR2 FQGNSA. The trim removed 0 bases at V and 7 bases at J, leaving 3 bases unmatched. The CDR3 extends over 15 amino acids.

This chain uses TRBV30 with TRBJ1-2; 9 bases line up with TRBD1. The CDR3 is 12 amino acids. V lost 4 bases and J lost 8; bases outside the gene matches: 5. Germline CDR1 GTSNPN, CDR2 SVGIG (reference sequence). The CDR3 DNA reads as TGTGCCTGGACCGGGACAGGGACCGGCTACACCTTC. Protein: CAWTGTGTGYTF.

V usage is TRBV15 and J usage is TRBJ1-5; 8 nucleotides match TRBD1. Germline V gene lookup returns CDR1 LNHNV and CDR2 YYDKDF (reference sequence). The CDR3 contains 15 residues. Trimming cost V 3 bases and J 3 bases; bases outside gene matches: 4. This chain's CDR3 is CATSSRTGNNQPQHF. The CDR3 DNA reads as TGTGCCACCAGCAGCCGGACAGGGAACAATCAGCCCCAGCATTTT.

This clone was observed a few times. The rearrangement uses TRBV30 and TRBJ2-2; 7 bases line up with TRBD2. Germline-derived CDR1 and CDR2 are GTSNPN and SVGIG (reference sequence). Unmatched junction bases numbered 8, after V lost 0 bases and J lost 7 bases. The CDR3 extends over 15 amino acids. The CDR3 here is CAWSVWEGNVGELFF. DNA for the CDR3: TGTGCCTGGAGTGTATGGGAGGGAAACGTCGGGGAGCTGTTTTTT.